This T cell receptor (beta chain) emerged from a study of T cell changes during pregnancy in multiple sclerosis. Germline CDR1 and CDR2: SGHRS and YFSETQ. The CDR3 totals 17 residues. Unmatched junction bases numbered 11, after V lost 1 base and J lost 2 bases. Some clones are missing from TCRdb's copy, which holds only in-frame ones; the method was immunoSEQ multiplex PCR. The sample includes about 68,000 clones, roughly 94% of them seen just once. In its sample, this clone was seen once. The clonotype comes from a female donor in good health, enrolled as a control in a pregnancy study. The chain recombines TRBV5-1 with TRBJ2-5; 7 bases are a match to TRBD2. Sequenced material: peripheral blood, taken in the second trimester of pregnancy. The CDR3 region has the DNA TGCGCCAGCAGCTTGCAAAAGGGGACTAATCTACAAGAGACCCAGTACTTC. This translates into CASSLQKGTNLQETQYF.